The 23 T cell receptor beta chains reported below all come from one sample, sequenced in a study of blood T cell repertoires in COVID-19. Assay: immunoSEQ multiplex PCR; the TCRdb copy retains only in-frame clones and omits some. The top ten hold roughly 5% of the sample, which has approximately 150,000 clones, 81% seen once. What was sequenced was PBMCs or T cells enriched from blood (not recorded which). The receptors stem from a woman in her thirties or forties with acute COVID-19.

The CDR3 nucleotides read TGCAGCGTTGAACGAGGACAGGGGGCCAACGAGCAGTACTTC. Protein product: CSVERGQGANEQYF. This chain uses TRBV29-1 with TRBJ2-7; 11 bases fit TRBD1. J gave up 5 bases and V 2 bases, and 5 bases lay outside the gene matches. This CDR3 has 14 amino acids. Germline CDR1 is SQVTM and CDR2 is ANQGSEA.

This chain uses TRBV19 with TRBJ2-1; TRBD2 is a possible D gene (6 bases). V was pared by 4 bases and J by 3 bases, with 19 bases between. Per the germline V gene, CDR1 is LNHDA and CDR2 is SQIVND (reference sequence). The CDR3 length is 17 residues. CDR3 sequence reads: CASSSRRGLGFYNEQFF. CDR3 coding DNA: TGTGCCAGTAGTAGTCGGAGGGGTCTAGGTTTCTACAATGAGCAGTTCTTC.

This clone has a handful of counts. V is TRBV4-1 and J is TRBJ1-3, with D perhaps TRBD1 (5 bases). The germline CDR1 and CDR2 sequences are MGHRA and YSYEKL. V was shortened by 1 base and J by 1 base, with 14 bases between the two germline ends. The CDR3 spans 17 residues. The CDR3 loop reads CASSQAPSGRSGNTIYF. The CDR3 DNA sequence: TGCGCCAGCAGCCAAGCTCCTTCAGGGAGGTCTGGAAACACCATATATTTT.

The table lists this clone with a count of one. This sequence joins TRBV15 and TRBJ2-5; 7 bases map to TRBD2. The V gene end was trimmed by 1 base and the J gene end by 4 bases; junction bases not matched to a gene: 6. The V gene's germline CDR1 is LNHNV and CDR2 YYDKDF (reference sequence). The CDR3 sequence is 15 residues long. The CDR3 loop is CATSRGDGGTETQYF. In nucleotides, the CDR3 is TGTGCCACCAGCAGAGGGGACGGGGGGACAGAGACCCAGTACTTC.

The chain joins TRBV27 to TRBJ2-3; a weak D match, TRBD2 (6 bases). From germline, CDR1 is MNHEY and CDR2 SMNVEV (reference sequence). CDR3 length equals 15 residues. The germline V and J ends were trimmed by 0 bases and 4 bases, with 11 bases remaining between them. CDR3 sequence: CASSLSAGGPDTQYF. Written as DNA, the CDR3 is TGTGCCAGCAGTTTATCAGCGGGTGGTCCAGATACGCAGTATTTT.

This clone was counted between two and nine times. The CDR3 nucleotides are TGTGCCAGCAGCTTAGGGCCCGCATCGGGCTATGGCTACACCTTC. Residues: CASSLGPASGYGYTF. The chain carries TRBV7-9 and TRBJ1-2; D is ambiguous. CDR3 length: 15 amino acids. Germline V gives CDR1 SEHNR, CDR2 FQNEAQ (reference sequence). V lost 1 base, J lost 4 bases, and 13 bases lay in between.

V usage is TRBV10-3 and J usage is TRBJ2-5; 10 bases are shared with TRBD1. The CDR3 spans 13 residues. Per the germline V gene, CDR1 is ENHRY and CDR2 is SYGVKD. V lost 6 bases to trimming and J lost 5 bases; unmatched junction nucleotides: 3. This CDR3 is CAIRGTGEETQYF. The CDR3 coding sequence is TGTGCCATCAGGGGGACAGGGGAGGAGACCCAGTACTTC.

The rearrangement joins TRBV6-5 to TRBJ2-7; TRBD2 might be the D (6 bases). The CDR3 loop spans 14 amino acids. The germline V and J ends were trimmed by 8 bases and 1 base, with 15 bases remaining between them. Germline CDR1 and CDR2: MNHEY and SVGAGI. The CDR3 DNA reads TGTGCCAGCGAGGAGGGCTTAAGATCCTACGAGCAGTACTTC. Its translation: CASEEGLRSYEQYF.

This clone was detected once. DNA of the CDR3: TGCGCCAGCAGCCTAGGACAGGGGGTCGGGGCCTATAATTCACCCCTCCACTTT. It translates to CASSLGQGVGAYNSPLHF. This sequence joins TRBV4-1 and TRBJ1-6; 10 positions agree with TRBD1. J lost 2 bases, V lost 4 bases, and 8 bases had no gene match. Germline values: CDR1 MGHRA, CDR2 YSYEKL. The CDR3 runs to 18 residues.

This clone was seen a few times. The chain combines TRBV30 with TRBJ1-4, with D perhaps matching TRBD1 (6 bases). Trimming removed 2 bases from V and 6 bases from J, with 10 bases in between. The CDR3 is made up of 13 amino acids. The V gene's germline CDR1 is GTSNPN and CDR2 SVGIG (reference sequence). The CDR3 loop reads CAWSPGGHEKLFF. In DNA form, the CDR3 reads TGTGCCTGGAGTCCGGGGGGGCATGAAAAACTGTTTTTT.

The rearrangement joins TRBV10-3 to TRBJ2-2, with 8 nucleotides matching TRBD2. The CDR3 contains 15 residues. V shed 6 bases and J 1 base; nucleotides not matched to a gene: 4. Germline CDR1 and CDR2: ENHRY and SYGVKD. The CDR3, as DNA: TGTGCCATCAGAAGTAGCGGGAAGAACACCGGGGAGCTGTTTTTT. Its protein product is CAIRSSGKNTGELFF.

The chain couples TRBV11-2 to TRBJ2-1, with 7 bases lining up with TRBD2. V lost 5 bases and J lost 9; bases outside the gene matches: 16. The CDR3 is 16 residues long. Germline V gives CDR1 SGHAT, CDR2 FQNNGV. CDR3 residues: CASSDTMGTTVLEQFF. The CDR3 DNA is TGTGCCAGCAGCGATACAATGGGGACTACCGTTCTTGAGCAGTTCTTC.

The chain is built from TRBV6-1 and TRBJ2-3; no clear D. Trimming pared 2 bases from V and 6 bases from J, leaving 6 bases between. The germline CDR1 and CDR2 sequences are MNHNS and SASEGT. The CDR3 runs 12 residues. CDR3 amino acids: CASSETGDTQYF. CDR3 in DNA: TGTGCCAGCAGTGAAACTGGTGATACGCAGTATTTT.

This clone appeared a single time. The V and J genes are TRBV3-1 (or the pseudogene TRBV3-2) and TRBJ1-4, with D perhaps matching TRBD1 (6 bases). V gave up 3 bases and J gave up 3 bases, with 17 bases separating them. The CDR3 totals 17 residues. In germline, CDR1 is LGHDT, CDR2 YNNKEL (reference sequence). In DNA form, the CDR3 reads TGTGCCAGCAGCCAGAATGTGGCAGGGGCTGCTAATGAAAAACTGTTTTTT. It is translated as CASSQNVAGAANEKLFF.

The V gene is TRBV6-4, the J gene TRBJ2-3, with D tentatively TRBD2 (5 bases). This CDR3 is built from 14 residues. V dropped 2 bases and J dropped 1 base, with 7 bases sitting between them. Germline V gene sequence: CDR1 MRHNA, CDR2 SNTAGT. In DNA form, the CDR3 reads TGTGCCAGCAGTGACGGGCGGGGCACAGATACGCAGTATTTT. Translation gives CASSDGRGTDTQYF.

The chain couples TRBV18 to TRBJ2-3, with D hard to call. Deletions cut 8 bases from V and 0 bases from J, with 9 bases between. This CDR3 has 13 amino acids. Germline V gene lookup returns CDR1 KGHSH and CDR2 LQKENI. CDR3 DNA sequence: TGTGCCAGCCTCGATAGAAGCACAGATACGCAGTATTTT. Amino acid sequence: CASLDRSTDTQYF.

CDR3 in amino acids: CATTSGASMMAEAFF. CDR3 in DNA: TGTGCCACCACTAGCGGGGCCAGTATGATGGCTGAAGCTTTCTTT. V gene TRBV15 combines with J gene TRBJ1-1, with D perhaps TRBD1 (5 bases). V was pared by 7 bases and J by 6 bases, with 21 bases between. CDR3 size: 15 residues. Looked up from germline, CDR1 is LNHNV and CDR2 is YYDKDF (reference sequence).

The chain uses TRBV3-1 (or the pseudogene TRBV3-2) and TRBJ2-3; 11 bases are a match to TRBD2. This CDR3 is built from 18 residues. Trimming at V came to 1 base and at J to 0 bases, leaving 6 bases not matched to a gene. Germline V gene lookup returns CDR1 LGHDT and CDR2 YNNKEL (reference sequence). As DNA, the CDR3 is TGTGCCAGCAGCCAAGTCCCACTAGCGGGAGCGAGCACAGATACGCAGTATTTT. It is translated as CASSQVPLAGASTDTQYF.

The table lists this clone with many counts. The CDR3 coding sequence is TGTGCCTGGAGTGTACACCTTGACAATGAGCAGTTCTTC. This gives the protein CAWSVHLDNEQFF. This sequence joins TRBV30 and TRBJ2-1; D not resolved. V dropped 0 bases and J dropped 5 bases, with 8 bases sitting between them. This CDR3 is 13 amino acids long. Germline V CDR1 and CDR2: GTSNPN, SVGIG (reference sequence).

The V gene is TRBV2, the J gene TRBJ2-5; D is unresolved. Germline V gene data show CDR1 as SNHLY and CDR2 as FYNNEI. Trimming removed 5 bases at V and 2 bases at J, with 3 bases between. The CDR3 runs 11 residues. Here the CDR3 reads CASSQQETQYF. In nucleotides, the CDR3 is TGTGCCAGCAGTCAGCAAGAGACCCAGTACTTC.

This clone has a count of ten or more. The genes are TRBV6-1 and TRBJ1-2, with no clear D. The CDR3 runs 13 residues. CDR1 is MNHNS and CDR2 is SASEGT in the germline V gene. Trimming stripped 3 bases from V and 11 bases from J, with 16 bases between. CDR3 in amino acids: CASSEERGGRYTF. CDR3 bases: TGTGCCAGCAGTGAGGAACGGGGAGGACGGTACACCTTC.

The V and J genes are TRBV20-1 and TRBJ1-1; D is unresolved. Germline assignment: CDR1 DFQATT and CDR2 SNEGSKA (reference sequence). The V end was cut by 5 bases, the J end by 4 bases, with 8 bases between. The CDR3 contains 11 residues. This chain's CDR3 is CSADFGTEAFF. CDR3 nucleotide sequence: TGCAGTGCTGACTTCGGCACTGAAGCTTTCTTT.

This clone was seen a single time. The V call is TRBV11-2, the J call TRBJ1-1, with 7 nucleotides matching TRBD1. The V gene end was trimmed by 0 bases and the J gene end by 8 bases; junction bases not matched to a gene: 3. Looked up from germline, CDR1 is SGHAT and CDR2 is FQNNGV. The CDR3 is 13 residues long. CDR3 sequence: CASSLEGQKEAFF. For the CDR3, the DNA is TGTGCCAGCAGCTTAGAGGGACAGAAAGAAGCTTTCTTT.